The entry that follows covers one TCR beta chain sequence. Its antigen is unknown. No much larger clone is present one base from it, and per-base qualities are unavailable. The sample is drawn from a study of blood T cell repertoires in COVID-19 (dated by TCRdb to 2018 to 2021). Regarding the study in general: Collaborator samples came from the United States, Italy and Spain and covered acute and convalescent phases of COVID-19. Nearly every sample came with metadata listing a de-identified subject ID, COVID-19 status, age in years and sex. The repertoires were released in a freely available public database meant as a resource for research on the immune response to SARS-CoV-2. Subjects who had been exposed to COVID-19, were actively infected with it, or had recovered from it provided the deeply sampled blood TCRbeta repertoires that made up the dataset. Samples were obtained from the ongoing ImmuneRACE study (first 160 participants) and from about 1,300 subjects provided by 6 global collaborators. The prospective study material was composed of cDNA or gDNA derived from T cells, B-cell-depleted T cells, or PBMCs. Where available, HLA class I and class II types were obtained from metadata supplied by the sample provider rather than from assay-based typing. Findings and caveats that apply to the study as a whole: The amount of clinical and demographic metadata varied by source and participant and was provided uncurated.

Taken from the germline V gene (reference sequence), the CDR1 and CDR2 loops are LNHDA and SQIVND. The junction carries 10 bases between V and J, which are trimmed by 6 bases and 5 bases respectively. Spanning cysteine to phenylalanine, the CDR3 consists of 13 amino acids. The CDR3 DNA has 39 bases and is translated from base 1. Enrolling through a virtual design, the prospective study's participants ranged in age from about 18 to 89 years and lived across roughly 24 United States geographic areas. To assign participants to cohorts, the prospective study relied on clinical history that participants themselves reported in a screening survey and a study questionnaire. Exposed participants had been in contact, within 2 weeks of entering the study, with a person who had a PCR-confirmed or clinician-diagnosed case of COVID-19. In the prospective study, mobile phlebotomists collected whole blood, serum and a nasopharyngeal or oropharyngeal swab from each participant. Prospective study participants could optionally give additional blood draws and questionnaires over a roughly 2-month period. Before DNA extraction, prospective study blood samples were shipped either frozen or at room temperature.

The immunoSEQ Assay, a bias-controlled multiplex PCR, was used to amplify TCRbeta CDR3 regions from genomic DNA. As for how the authors treated the data: Within the assay, amplification of reference gene primers was used to estimate how many nucleated cells each sample contained. To quantify the absolute abundance of each unique TCRbeta CDR3 rearrangement, sequence reads were collapsed and filtered. For each sample, productive Simpson clonality was calculated as the square root of Simpson's diversity index over productive rearrangements. TCRdb holds this immuneACCESS table with in-frame rearrangements only. Some clones are missing; in checked studies, unresolved V genes explain under half, and the rest has no known cause. For V, J and clone size, that table is used; D and trimming come from the DNA. This sample gives 250,000 to 350,000 clones in total; 89% of them show up just once. 2.5% to 3.5% of the sample lies in the top ten.

This TCR was recovered from a woman between 50 and 59 years old who had been exposed to COVID-19. This chain is built from TRBV19 and TRBJ2-2; the best D guess is TRBD2, with 6 bases matching. Specimen: PBMCs or T cells enriched from blood (not recorded which). The CDR3 reads CASSLAITGELFF. Here is the DNA: TGTGCCAGTAGCCTAGCGATAACCGGGGAGCTGTTTTTT.